This T cell receptor beta chain is from a study of T-cell reconstitution after alpha-beta-depleted transplantation in children. Unique molecular identifiers tagged the TCRbeta library. TCRdb reprocessed the PCR reads with MiXCR, giving one entry per CDR3 protein. The data hold roughly 220,000 distinct CDR3 sequences, with approximately 9.8% observed a single time. Germline V lookup: CDR1 DFQATT, CDR2 SNEGSKA (reference sequence). V was pared by 0 bases and J by 5 bases, with 8 bases of the junction left unmatched. CDR3 length: 15 residues. The material was PBMCs from the stem cell graft donor, obtained from the stem cell graft. The rearrangement joins TRBV20-1 to TRBJ2-7; 9 nucleotides match TRBD1. This TCR derives from a human donor who donated a stem cell graft to a child with SCID. The CDR3 bases are TGCAGTGCTAGAGATCCGAGGGGACAGGGAAACGAGCAGTACTTC. This encodes CSARDPRGQGNEQYF.